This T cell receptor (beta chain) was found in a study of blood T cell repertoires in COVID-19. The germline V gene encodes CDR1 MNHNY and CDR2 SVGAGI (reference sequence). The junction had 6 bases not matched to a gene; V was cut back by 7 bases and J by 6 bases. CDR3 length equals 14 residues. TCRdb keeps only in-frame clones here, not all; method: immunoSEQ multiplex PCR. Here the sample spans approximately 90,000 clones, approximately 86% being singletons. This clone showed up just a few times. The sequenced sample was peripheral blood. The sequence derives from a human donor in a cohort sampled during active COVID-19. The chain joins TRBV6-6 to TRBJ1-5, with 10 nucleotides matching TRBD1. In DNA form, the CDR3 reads TGTGCCAGCATGGGACAGGGGATGGCTCAGCCCCAGCATTTT. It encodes CASMGQGMAQPQHF.